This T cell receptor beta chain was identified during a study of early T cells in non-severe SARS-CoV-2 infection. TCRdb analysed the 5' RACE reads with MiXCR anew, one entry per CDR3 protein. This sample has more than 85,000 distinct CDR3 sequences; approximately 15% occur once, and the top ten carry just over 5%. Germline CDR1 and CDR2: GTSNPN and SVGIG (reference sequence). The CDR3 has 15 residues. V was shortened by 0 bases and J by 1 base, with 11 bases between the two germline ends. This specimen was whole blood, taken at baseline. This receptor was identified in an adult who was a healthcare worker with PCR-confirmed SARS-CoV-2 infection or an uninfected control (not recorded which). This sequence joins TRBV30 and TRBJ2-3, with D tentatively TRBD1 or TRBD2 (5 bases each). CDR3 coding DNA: TGTGCCTGGAGTGTACGGGACGCCGGCACAGATACGCAGTATTTT. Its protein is CAWSVRDAGTDTQYF.